The next 32 T cell receptor beta chains were all read from a single sample in a study of blood T cells in healthy people across ages. Combining a sample-barcoded 5' primer with a J-beta primer mix, a second PCR ran for roughly 6 to 12 cycles. TCRdb processed the 5' RACE reads anew with MiXCR; each CDR3 protein has one entry. The profile covers 630,000 or so distinct CDR3 sequences, with 32% appearing a single time and 15% taken by the ten largest. Sequenced input: blood. These receptors came from a woman aged 80 or older in good health.

Only a few counts were recorded for this clonotype. This rearrangement joins TRBV29-1 to TRBJ2-2; 10 bases agree with TRBD2. The CDR3 contains 14 residues. CDR1 and CDR2 (germline): SQVTM, ANQGSEA. After removal of 7 bases from V and 8 bases from J, the junction contained 10 bases not matched to a gene. CDR3 region: CSARLAGALGELFF. Written as DNA, the CDR3 is TGCAGCGCTCGCCTAGCGGGGGCTTTAGGGGAGCTGTTTTTT.

This clonotype was counted once. V is TRBV5-4 and J is TRBJ2-3; 9 positions match TRBD2. The ends lost 6 bases at V and 4 bases at J; junction bases unmatched: 9. The germline gives CDR1 SGHNT, CDR2 YYREEE (reference sequence). This CDR3 is 15 amino acids long. DNA of the CDR3: TGTGCCAGCACCGTGCGGGGGGGGCAAGCAGATACGCAGTATTTT. Its translation is CASTVRGGQADTQYF.

This clonotype was counted a few times. The junction does not match germline at one end; this may be a read error. The chain has TRBV5-1 and TRBJ2-7; 7 bases line up with TRBD2. From germline, CDR1 is SGHRS and CDR2 YFSETQ. The CDR3 has 13 residues. The DNA for the CDR3 is TGCGCCAACAGCCCACCGGGAGGCTACGAGCAGTACTTC. This encodes CANSPPGGYEQYF. Filled out from reference TRBV5-1 and TRBJ2-7, the complete variable domain reads KAGVTQTPRYLIKTRGQQVTLSCSPISGHRSVSWYQQTPGQGLQFLFEYFSETQRNKGNFPGRFSGRQFSNSRSEMNVSTLELGDSALYLCANSPPGGYEQYFGPGTRLTVT.

The chain is built from TRBV20-1 and TRBJ2-1; 8 bases agree with TRBD1. Germline V gene sequence: CDR1 DFQATT, CDR2 SNEGSKA (reference sequence). Unmatched junction bases numbered 6, after V lost 4 bases and J lost 4 bases. The CDR3 totals 14 residues. CDR3 DNA sequence: TGCAGTGCTAAGGACAGGGCATCTTACAATGAGCAGTTCTTC. This encodes CSAKDRASYNEQFF.

For this clonotype: The junction and the germline gene differ at one end; a read error may be behind it. This sequence joins TRBV9 and TRBJ1-1, with D unclear. This CDR3 contains 16 residues. Looked up from germline, CDR1 is SGDLS and CDR2 is YYNGEE. The CDR3 protein is CAGSGLPQIPGTEAFF. CDR3 in DNA: TGTGCCGGCAGCGGACTACCGCAGATACCGGGCACTGAAGCTTTCTTT. Full variable domain (outside the CDR3, taken from reference TRBV9 and TRBJ1-1): DSGVTQTPKHLITATGQRVTLRCSPRSGDLSVYWYQQSLDQGLQFLIQYYNGEERAKGNILERFSAQQFPDLHSELNLSSLELGDSALYFCAGSGLPQIPGTEAFFGQGTRLTVV.

Notes on this clonotype: A much more abundant neighbour one base away suggests this may be a read error. V is TRBV20-1 and J is TRBJ2-5, with 11 bases identical to TRBD2. Germline assignment: CDR1 DFQATT and CDR2 SNEGSKA (reference sequence). This CDR3 contains 14 residues. In DNA form, the CDR3 reads TGCTCCTCAGGTGGTAGCGGGGGGGGAATTGAGCAGTACTTC. This encodes CSSGGSGGGIEQYF.

At least ten counts were recorded for this clonotype. The CDR3 region is CASSLGIQNEQYF. CDR3 bases: TGTGCCAGCAGCTTGGGAATTCAAAACGAGCAGTACTTC. The chain couples TRBV5-4 to TRBJ2-7, with D unresolved. V was clipped by 0 bases and J by 5 bases, with 9 bases between them. CDR1 and CDR2 from the germline V gene are SGHNT and YYREEE (reference sequence). This CDR3 comprises 13 residues.

This clonotype has at least ten counts. The V call is TRBV2, the J call TRBJ1-5, with D possibly matching TRBD1 (5 bases). Germline CDR1 SNHLY, CDR2 FYNNEI. The length of the CDR3 is 13 residues. V gave up 7 bases and J gave up 4 bases, with 11 bases separating them. CDR3 protein: CASMAGKNQPQHF. The CDR3 DNA follows: TGTGCCAGCATGGCAGGGAAAAATCAGCCCCAGCATTTT.

At least ten counts were recorded for this clonotype. The genes are TRBV6-1 and TRBJ1-2; the D is unclear. The germline V and J ends were trimmed by 8 bases and 4 bases, with 11 bases remaining between them. Germline V gene lookup returns CDR1 MNHNS and CDR2 SASEGT. The CDR3 sequence is 12 residues long. The DNA for the CDR3 is TGTGCCAGCCGACTGGGAACCTATGGCTACACCTTC. Translated, it gives CASRLGTYGYTF.

With regard to this clonotype: At one end, the junction sequence differs from germline, possibly due to a read error. The chain combines TRBV4-2 with TRBJ2-5; D is uncertain. This CDR3 comprises 15 residues. CDR1 LGHNA and CDR2 YNFKEQ come from the germline V gene. This CDR3 reads CASSPQVSRQESQYF. The CDR3 DNA follows: TGTGCCAGCAGCCCCCAGGTCAGCCGCCAAGAGAGCCAGTACTTC.

Concerning this clonotype: With a much larger clone just one base away, this may be a read error. The V gene is TRBV5-5, the J gene TRBJ2-1; D may be TRBD1 or TRBD2 (5 bases each). The V end lost 4 bases, the J end lost 0 bases, and 11 bases lay between the germline ends. Germline V gene sequence: CDR1 SGHKS, CDR2 YYEKEE (reference sequence). The CDR3 has 15 amino acids. The CDR3 is CASSPWGSSYNEQFF. The CDR3 DNA sequence: TGTGCCAGCAGCCCTTGGGGGAGCTCCTACAATGAGCAGTTCTTC. Supplemented by reference TRBV5-5 and TRBJ2-1, the full variable domain reads DAGVTQSPTHLIKTRGQQVTLRCSPISGHKSVSWYQQVLGQGPQFIFQYYEKEERGRGNFPDRFSARQFPNYSSELNVNALLLGDSALYLCASSPWGSSYNEQFFGPGTRLTVL.

This clonotype was seen ten or more times. The chain carries TRBV6-6 and TRBJ1-1, with 7 bases aligning to TRBD1. V trimming: 5 bases; J trimming: 1 base; junction bases outside the gene matches: 7. Germline V lookup: CDR1 MNHNY, CDR2 SVGAGI (reference sequence). The length of the CDR3 is 15 residues. The chain's CDR3 is CASSPPGDRNTEAFF. As DNA, the CDR3 is TGTGCCAGCAGTCCACCGGGGGACAGGAACACTGAAGCTTTCTTT.

This clonotype was detected ten times or more. The DNA for the CDR3 is TGTGCCAGCAGTTACAACTTGGGACAGGGAGCAGTTACGCAGTATTTT. Translated, it gives CASSYNLGQGAVTQYF. The rearrangement joins TRBV6-5 to TRBJ2-3; 9 nucleotides line up with TRBD1. The germline V gene encodes CDR1 MNHEY and CDR2 SVGAGI. V gave up 2 bases and J gave up 8 bases; unmatched junction bases: 11. The CDR3 sequence is 16 residues long.

This clonotype was seen more than once but under ten times. Given a much more abundant clone one base away, this may be a read error. V usage is TRBV6-1 and J usage is TRBJ2-3, with D perhaps being TRBD1 or TRBD2 (5 bases each). The CDR3 runs to 14 residues. Trimming stripped 9 bases from V and 4 bases from J, with 17 bases between. In germline, CDR1 is MNHNS, CDR2 SASEGT. CDR3 amino acids: CASRDAGYADTQYF. DNA of the CDR3: TGTGCCAGTCGGGACGCGGGTTACGCAGATACGCAGTATTTT.

This clonotype was counted many times. The rearrangement links TRBV7-2 to TRBJ2-1, with 13 bases that match TRBD2. The V gene end was trimmed by 2 bases and the J gene end by 5 bases; junction bases not matched to a gene: 9. The CDR3 spans 18 residues. CDR1 and CDR2 from the germline V gene are SGHTA and FQGNSA. Here the CDR3 reads CASSLRTSGGAFNNEQFF. CDR3 nucleotide sequence: TGTGCCAGCAGCTTACGCACTAGCGGGGGGGCCTTCAACAATGAGCAGTTCTTC. Based on the CDR3 plus reference TRBV7-2 and TRBJ2-1, the full variable domain is GAGVSQSPSNKVTEKGKDVELRCDPISGHTALYWYRQSLGQGLEFLIYFQGNSAPDKSGLPSDRFSAERTGGSVSTLTIQRTQQEDSAVYLCASSLRTSGGAFNNEQFFGPGTRLTVL.

This clonotype was counted many times. The genes are TRBV14 and TRBJ1-2, with 7 positions matching TRBD1. With 1 base clipped from V and 5 bases from J, the junction kept 7 bases outside the gene matches. Per germline, CDR1 SGHDN and CDR2 FVKESK. The CDR3 totals 15 residues. The DNA of the CDR3 is TGTGCCAGCAGCCAAGGATTCGGGACAGCGTATGGCTACACCTTC. Its protein is CASSQGFGTAYGYTF.

This clonotype was observed at least ten times. The gene calls are TRBV4-2 and TRBJ2-7; no clear D gene. V lost 0 bases and J 7 bases, leaving 10 bases between the germline ends. CDR1 is LGHNA, CDR2 YNFKEQ, per germline. This CDR3 contains 13 residues. In DNA form, the CDR3 reads TGTGCCAGCAGCCAAGAAGACTTACGGGAGCAGTACTTC. The encoded protein is CASSQEDLREQYF.

This clonotype was seen just once. This could be a read error, since a much larger clone is one nucleotide away. The V call is TRBV4-2, the J call TRBJ1-2; 12 positions match TRBD1. The CDR3 is 16 amino acids. Germline CDR1 and CDR2: LGHNA and YNFKEQ. The CDR3 region has the DNA TGTGCCGGCAGCCAGGTTGGGGGACAGGGGGCGGATGGCTACACCTTC. Protein sequence: CAGSQVGGQGADGYTF.

This clonotype was observed at least ten times. The chain has TRBV10-3 and TRBJ2-3; the D gene could be TRBD1 or TRBD2 (6 bases each). This CDR3 spans 17 amino acids. CDR1 is ENHRY, CDR2 SYGVKD, per germline. Trimming stripped 4 bases from V and 0 bases from J, with 17 bases between. CDR3 residues: CAISGQGTETSTDTQYF. CDR3 nucleotides: TGTGCCATCAGTGGCCAGGGGACTGAGACTAGCACAGATACGCAGTATTTT.

Notes on this clonotype: A read error may explain this, as a much larger clone is one base away. The chain joins TRBV11-2 to TRBJ2-5; 10 bases are a match to TRBD2. The germline V gene has CDR1 SGHAT and CDR2 FQNNGV. CDR3 length equals 15 residues. The chain's CDR3 is CANSVPGLARETQYF. The CDR3 DNA reads TGTGCCAACAGCGTACCGGGACTAGCGAGGGAGACCCAGTACTTC.

This clonotype has ten or more counts. The genes are TRBV6-6 and TRBJ1-5; D is unclear. The CDR3 consists of 18 residues. The germline CDR1 and CDR2 sequences are MNHNY and SVGAGI (reference sequence). Trimming stripped 2 bases from V and 1 base from J, with 18 bases between. For the CDR3, the DNA is TGTGCCAGCAGTTACCCCCCGGGTACCAGGCCAAGCAATCAGCCCCAGCATTTT. Residues: CASSYPPGTRPSNQPQHF.

There are many counts of this clonotype. This rearrangement joins TRBV20-1 to TRBJ2-1; the D gene could be TRBD1 or TRBD2 (5 bases each). Germline assignment: CDR1 DFQATT and CDR2 SNEGSKA (reference sequence). The V end was cut by 0 bases, the J end by 3 bases, with 24 bases between. CDR3 length equals 19 residues. CDR3 sequence: CSARDSSTWGKEGYNEQFF. DNA for the CDR3: TGCAGTGCTAGAGATTCCTCTACTTGGGGCAAAGAGGGCTACAATGAGCAGTTCTTC.

This clonotype was observed many times. In DNA form, the CDR3 reads TGTGCCAGCTCACCAACGCGGGAATGGCAGTACTTC. Its protein is CASSPTREWQYF. The chain joins TRBV18 to TRBJ2-7; possibly TRBD2 for D (6 bases). The CDR3 spans 12 residues. Between the trimmed V and J ends, which lost 2 bases and 9 bases, there was a span of 11 bases. Germline-derived CDR1 and CDR2 are KGHSH and LQKENI.

This clonotype appeared many times. The rearrangement uses TRBV7-9 and TRBJ2-1; D perhaps matches TRBD2 (5 bases). Germline CDR1 SEHNR, CDR2 FQNEAQ (reference sequence). Trimming pared 1 base from V and 7 bases from J, leaving 17 bases between. This CDR3 spans 16 amino acids. CDR3 DNA sequence: TGTGCCAGCAGCTTAGTCAGACAAAGGACGGGGAATGAGCAGTTCTTC. Encoded protein: CASSLVRQRTGNEQFF.

This clonotype was observed many times. This sequence joins TRBV5-8 and TRBJ2-3; TRBD1 matches at 9 bases. Germline-derived CDR1 and CDR2 are SGHTS and YDEGEE. V lost 4 bases and J lost 1; bases outside the gene matches: 10. The CDR3 runs to 17 residues. For the CDR3, the DNA is TGTGCCAGCAGCCTTCCAAGGACAGGGGCCGGCACAGATACGCAGTATTTT. Translation gives CASSLPRTGAGTDTQYF.

V gene TRBV4-1 combines with J gene TRBJ1-2, with D tentatively TRBD1 (6 bases). This CDR3 has 15 residues. V was clipped by 5 bases and J by 3 bases, with 16 bases between them. CDR1 and CDR2 from the germline V gene are MGHRA and YSYEKL. The CDR3: CASSSPGGADYGYTF. The DNA of the CDR3 is TGCGCCAGCAGCTCACCTGGGGGGGCGGACTATGGCTACACCTTC.

The rearrangement uses TRBV5-1 and TRBJ1-5, with D possibly being TRBD1 (5 bases). Per the germline V gene, CDR1 is SGHRS and CDR2 is YFSETQ. The ends were cut back, 2 bases at V and 2 bases at J, with 11 bases in the middle. The CDR3 is 15 amino acids. The chain's CDR3 is CASSLQEGGNQPQHF. Here the CDR3 DNA reads TGCGCCAGCAGCTTACAGGAGGGAGGCAATCAGCCCCAGCATTTT.

In its sample, this clonotype was seen many times. The genes are TRBV7-2 and TRBJ2-1; 9 bases are shared with TRBD2. The CDR3 extends over 15 amino acids. Germline V CDR1 and CDR2: SGHTA, FQGNSA. V gave up 3 bases and J gave up 6 bases; unmatched junction bases: 6. CDR3 protein: CASSLSGGRSNEQFF. The CDR3 DNA reads as TGTGCCAGCAGCTTGAGCGGGGGGCGTAGCAATGAGCAGTTCTTC.

There are many counts of this clonotype. The chain is built from TRBV7-7 and TRBJ2-5; D gene unclear. Trimming pared 0 bases from V and 2 bases from J, leaving 10 bases between. From germline, CDR1 is SSHAT and CDR2 FNYEAQ (reference sequence). This CDR3 is built from 15 residues. CDR3 in DNA: TGTGCCAGCAGCTTAGCGCCGGCAGAACAAGAGACCCAGTACTTC. Amino acid sequence: CASSLAPAEQETQYF.

Many counts were recorded for this clonotype. This chain connects TRBV6-6 to TRBJ1-2, with 7 bases that match TRBD1. CDR3 length: 13 residues. V lost 5 bases to trimming and J lost 4 bases; unmatched junction nucleotides: 4. Germline CDR1 and CDR2: MNHNY and SVGAGI (reference sequence). Here the CDR3 DNA reads TGTGCCAGCAGTCCGACAGGGCTCTATGGCTACACCTTC. Its translation: CASSPTGLYGYTF.

Note on this clonotype: This clone may be a read error of a much larger clone one base away. The chain employs TRBV24-1 and TRBJ2-2; the D is unclear. The CDR3 loop spans 13 amino acids. V was cut by 3 bases and J by 7 bases, with 8 bases left in between. Germline CDR1 reads KGHDR; CDR2 reads SFDVKD. DNA for the CDR3: TGTGCCACCAGTGATGTAGCCCGCGGGGAGCTGTTTTTT. Protein: CATSDVARGELFF.

This clonotype occurred a few times. This may arise from a read error, as a much more abundant clone is one base away. The chain recombines TRBV6-2 or TRBV6-3 with TRBJ2-7; the D gene is possibly TRBD2 (5 bases). V was pared by 8 bases and J by 7 bases, with 15 bases between. CDR3 length: 12 residues. Germline V lookup: CDR1 MNHEY, CDR2 SVGEGT. CDR3 sequence reads: CASAREGNEQYF. CDR3 nucleotides: TGTGCCAGCGCCCGAGAGGGCAATGAGCAGTACTTC.